Shown below are 17 T cell receptor beta chains from a single sample sequenced in a study of cytotoxic CD8 clonotypes in ibrutinib-treated CLL. TCRdb's copy holds only in-frame clones and misses some; the assay was immunoSEQ multiplex PCR. This sample yields 65,000 to 95,000 clones, of which around 83% are seen a single time; about 5.8% belongs to the top ten. The source was PBMCs, collected before ibrutinib treatment. These receptors were taken from a human donor with chronic lymphocytic leukemia.

V and J are TRBV7-2 and TRBJ2-1; 7 positions agree with TRBD1. From germline, CDR1 is SGHTA and CDR2 FQGNSA. The CDR3 loop spans 17 amino acids. The ends lost 5 bases at V and 4 bases at J; junction bases unmatched: 14. CDR3 coding DNA: TGTGCCAGCAGCCCCCGGACAGGAGGCCCAGTTTACAATGAGCAGTTCTTC. This translates into CASSPRTGGPVYNEQFF.

The genes are TRBV5-6 and TRBJ2-5; TRBD1 matches 10 bases. Germline loops: CDR1 SGHDT, CDR2 YYEEEE. V dropped 7 bases and J dropped 1; count of bases not matched to a gene: 4. This CDR3 contains 14 residues. The CDR3 DNA sequence: TGTGCCAGCGGGAGACAGGGGGCCCAAGAGACCCAGTACTTC. Residues: CASGRQGAQETQYF. Drawing the rest from reference TRBV5-6 and TRBJ2-5, the complete variable domain is DAGVTQSPTHLIKTRGQQVTLRCSPKSGHDTVSWYQQALGQGPQFIFQYYEEEERQRGNFPDRFSGHQFPNYSSELNVNALLLGDSALYLCASGRQGAQETQYFGPGTRLLVL.

The chain links TRBV19 to TRBJ2-5; D may be TRBD2 (6 bases). The ends were cut back, 1 base at V and 5 bases at J, with 14 bases in the middle. The length of the CDR3 is 15 residues. CDR1 and CDR2 (germline): LNHDA, SQIVND (reference sequence). This chain's CDR3 is CASSIGRGVGETQYF. For the CDR3, the DNA is TGTGCCAGTAGTATAGGGCGGGGCGTCGGGGAGACCCAGTACTTC.

The CDR3 nucleotides read TGCAGCGTTGGCGGACCGACAGGTTTCTCCTACGAGCAGTACTTC. Its protein product is CSVGGPTGFSYEQYF. V and J are TRBV29-1 and TRBJ2-7; maybe TRBD1 (6 bases). The CDR3 consists of 15 residues. V was cut by 4 bases and J by 0 bases, with 16 bases left in between. The V gene's germline CDR1 is SQVTM and CDR2 ANQGSEA.

A few counts support this clone. The chain employs TRBV5-1 and TRBJ2-5, with 8 bases that match TRBD1. Germline assignment: CDR1 SGHRS and CDR2 YFSETQ. CDR3 length: 16 amino acids. The V and J ends lost 4 bases and 5 bases, in that order; junction bases with no gene match: 13. CDR3 sequence: CASSKQKDRAGETQYF. The CDR3 bases are TGCGCCAGCAGCAAACAAAAGGACAGGGCAGGGGAGACCCAGTACTTC. Combining the CDR3 with reference TRBV5-1 and TRBJ2-5 gives the whole variable domain KAGVTQTPRYLIKTRGQQVTLSCSPISGHRSVSWYQQTPGQGLQFLFEYFSETQRNKGNFPGRFSGRQFSNSRSEMNVSTLELGDSALYLCASSKQKDRAGETQYFGPGTRLLVL.

The rearrangement uses TRBV5-1 and TRBJ1-1, with D perhaps matching TRBD1 (5 bases). The CDR3 consists of 18 residues. Trimming pared 0 bases from V and 0 bases from J, leaving 18 bases between. Germline loops: CDR1 SGHRS, CDR2 YFSETQ. The CDR3 sequence is CASSLDWTQSRMNTEAFF. The CDR3 region has the DNA TGCGCCAGCAGCTTGGATTGGACACAGTCTCGAATGAACACTGAAGCTTTCTTT.

J is TRBJ2-7 and V is TRBV7-9; 8 nucleotides match TRBD1. J was trimmed by 3 bases and V by 6 bases; bases with no gene match: 7. The germline gives CDR1 SEHNR, CDR2 FQNEAQ (reference sequence). The CDR3 sequence is 14 residues long. The CDR3 spells CASRGGQEDYEQYF. CDR3 sequence (DNA): TGTGCCAGCAGGGGGGGACAGGAGGACTACGAGCAGTACTTC.

The J gene is TRBJ1-2, the V gene TRBV19, with D maybe TRBD1 (6 bases). CDR1 and CDR2 (germline): LNHDA, SQIVND (reference sequence). The ends were cut back, 5 bases at V and 2 bases at J, with 15 bases in the middle. The CDR3 extends over 15 amino acids. CDR3 protein: CASSVPGQKNYGYTF. CDR3 in DNA: TGTGCCAGTAGTGTCCCGGGACAAAAAAACTATGGCTACACCTTC.

V and J are TRBV30 and TRBJ1-3, with D unclear. Trimming removed 5 bases from V and 1 base from J, with 3 bases in between. The germline V gene has CDR1 GTSNPN and CDR2 SVGIG (reference sequence). CDR3 length equals 11 residues. The CDR3 loop reads CAWASGNTIYF. CDR3 sequence (DNA): TGTGCCTGGGCTTCTGGAAACACCATATATTTT.

The J gene is TRBJ1-5, the V gene TRBV28; the D is unclear. There are 15 residues in the CDR3. The V and J ends lost 6 bases and 2 bases respectively, with 14 bases between them. CDR1 is MDHEN, CDR2 SYDVKM, per germline. In DNA form, the CDR3 reads TGTGCCAGCAGCCCCCGAGGGATGGGCAATCAGCCCCAGCATTTT. Its protein product is CASSPRGMGNQPQHF.

This chain uses TRBV7-6 with TRBJ2-5, with 7 bases aligning to TRBD2. In germline, CDR1 is SGHVS, CDR2 FNYEAQ. Trimming at V came to 5 bases and at J to 0 bases, leaving 9 bases not matched to a gene. The CDR3 sequence is 16 residues long. The CDR3 DNA follows: TGTGCCAGCAGCCCTGAGTGGCTAGCGGACCAAGAGACCCAGTACTTC. This translates into CASSPEWLADQETQYF.

This chain connects TRBV18 to TRBJ2-5, with D perhaps assigned TRBD1 or TRBD2 (5 bases each). Trimming removed 2 bases at V and 0 bases at J, with 10 bases between. The CDR3 runs to 15 residues. Germline loops: CDR1 KGHSH, CDR2 LQKENI. The CDR3 nucleotides are TGTGCCAGCTCACCATTGGGACGGAACCAAGAGACCCAGTACTTC. Encoded protein: CASSPLGRNQETQYF. The whole variable domain, filled in from reference TRBV18 and TRBJ2-5, reads NAGVMQNPRHLVRRRGQEARLRCSPMKGHSHVYWYRQLPEEGLKFMVYLQKENIIDESGMPKERFSAEFPKEGPSILRIQQVVRGDSAAYFCASSPLGRNQETQYFGPGTRLLVL.

This clone was seen a single time. The gene calls are TRBV2 and TRBJ1-5; 8 bases line up with TRBD1. V dropped 6 bases and J dropped 4; count of bases not matched to a gene: 5. CDR1 and CDR2 (germline): SNHLY, FYNNEI. The CDR3 runs 14 residues. The CDR3 protein is CASRYRGGNQPQHF. CDR3 nucleotides: TGTGCCAGCAGGTACAGGGGGGGGAATCAGCCCCAGCATTTT.

Comments on this clone: Additional DNA sequences in this sample encode the identical CDR3. The chain has TRBV29-1 and TRBJ2-1; D may be TRBD2 (5 bases). V gave up 6 bases and J gave up 4 bases, with 13 bases separating them. Germline values: CDR1 SQVTM, CDR2 ANQGSEA. This CDR3 comprises 13 residues. DNA of the CDR3: TGCAGCGTGCGAGGACTTTCGTACAATGAGCAGTTCTTC. It yields the protein CSVRGLSYNEQFF.

V and J are TRBV29-1 and TRBJ2-5; 8 bases agree with TRBD1. CDR3 length equals 17 residues. Trimming took 3 bases from V and 2 from J; bases not matched to a gene: 14. Germline V gene lookup returns CDR1 SQVTM and CDR2 ANQGSEA. Written as DNA, the CDR3 is TGCAGCGTTGACGGGCTGTTCGTCAGGGGGCGACAAGAGACCCAGTACTTC. Translating it yields CSVDGLFVRGRQETQYF.

This chain joins TRBV28 and TRBJ2-7; D is undetermined. This CDR3 contains 14 residues. The germline CDR1 and CDR2 sequences are MDHEN and SYDVKM. V lost 2 bases, J lost 3 bases, and 11 bases lay in between. The CDR3 spells CASSLTKAVYEQYF. The CDR3 DNA is TGTGCCAGCAGTTTAACCAAGGCCGTCTACGAGCAGTACTTC.

This clone was picked up one time. This chain connects TRBV7-6 to TRBJ2-7; possibly TRBD2 for D (5 bases). Germline V CDR1 and CDR2: SGHVS, FNYEAQ. Trimming stripped 1 base from V and 5 bases from J, with 15 bases between. The CDR3 is 15 amino acids. The CDR3 sequence is CASSLGPGSIHEQYF. CDR3 nucleotide sequence: TGTGCCAGCAGCTTAGGCCCGGGGAGCATCCACGAGCAGTACTTC.